A single TCR beta chain is shown here with its context. Many counts were recorded for this clonotype. Its antigen specificity is not known. No per-base quality is available; no much larger clone lies one base away. V is trimmed back by 1 base and J by 6 bases, and the junction contains 3 bases that no gene match accounts for. Taken from the germline V gene, the CDR1 and CDR2 loops are SGHVS and FNYEAQ. Inclusive of the bounding cysteine and phenylalanine, the CDR3 is 13 residues long. The read is trimmed to its CDR3 DNA, 39 bases read in frame from base 1. Sequencing used an Illumina HiSeq 2500. Superscript III and a set of TRAV- and TRBV-specific primers were used to synthesize first-strand cDNA, so that both TCRalpha and TCRbeta chains were covered. TCRs were amplified with Phusion for 15 to 20 PCR cycles using a constant-region primer together with the adapter attached to the V primers. The isolated mRNA was amplified using the MessageAmp II aRNA Amplification Kit, with in vitro transcription performed for about 15 hours at 37 degrees C. mRNA for TCR sequencing was isolated with the Dynabeads mRNA DIRECT Purification Kit. Indexed Illumina adapters were added in a second Phusion PCR of 25 cycles, after which AMPure XP beads were used to purify the products. The authors processed their data as follows. Custom Perl scripts were used to pool TCR sequences that encoded the same protein, to remove out-of-frame sequences, and to calculate the abundance of each clonotype. TCR sequences supported by only a single read were excluded from analysis. The metrics used to describe the repertoires included Shannon entropy, Gini index, clonality, richness, and the frequency of TCRs shared between repertoires. TCRdb passed the public sequencing reads through fastp at Q25 and MiXCR, retaining productive beta sequences. CDR3 protein duplicates are merged, each entry listing the most common genes and DNA. These V and J calls derive from TCRdb rather than the authors' analysis. This sample holds about 60,000 distinct CDR3 sequences; approximately 25% were observed only once. Around 5% of the sample comes from the top ten.

The time point label, read with the paper, signifies: before trial treatment. The donors took part in RACIN, a single-arm, phase I, dose-escalation trial that combined nivolumab, ipilimumab, aspirin, low-dose cyclophosphamide and low-dose radiotherapy. Patients were eligible if they had advanced solid tumors that were TIL-negative. This record comes from a study of low-dose radiotherapy and immunotherapy resistance in tumors (dated by TCRdb to the early 2020s). About the full investigation: In Cohort 1, each fraction delivered 0.5 Gy every 2 weeks, and the prescribed total PTV dose was 6.5 Gy. Randomization of trial participants into treatment groups was not performed. For Cohort 2, the dose was 1 Gy per fraction given every two weeks, adding up to 13 Gy in total across 26 weeks. Patients took aspirin 300 mg orally once daily for four cycles, starting on cycle 1 day 1. Nivolumab and ipilimumab were both given intravenously, with nivolumab at a 240 mg flat dose every two weeks and ipilimumab at 1 mg/kg every six weeks. Cyclophosphamide 200 mg/m2 was administered intravenously every two weeks, one day before each radiation and immunotherapy administration. Eight patients were included in the translational analysis: three from the first dose cohort and the first five from the second dose cohort.

The starting material was PBMCs, obtained before treatment. This TCR was recovered from a male donor with prostate cancer. The rearrangement combines TRBV7-6 with TRBJ2-7, and 7 bases in between align with TRBD2. The CDR3 in this case is CASSLDPGGEQYF. In nucleotide form, the sequence is TGTGCCAGCAGCTTAGATCCGGGGGGCGAGCAGTACTTC.